These T cell receptor beta chains were read from a single sample in a study of identifying expanded T cells in peripheral blood. Assay: immunoSEQ multiplex PCR; the TCRdb copy retains only in-frame clones and omits some. The sample records 55,000 to 75,000 clones, approximately 89% being singletons. The sample comprised blood. The receptors shown here come from a person aged 18 to 70 in good health. Both conserved end residues are part of each CDR3. Fields, in order: clone size, D gene, V gene, J gene, CDR3 DNA, CDR3 protein. A D gene is named only where the DNA matches it firmly. Only part of the rows carry a size: once, few, many, or a class if the clone is expanded.

clone size: few; D gene: NA; V gene: TRBV5-1; J gene: TRBJ1-4; CDR3 DNA: TGCGCCAGCAGCGCGACGACAGGCGGTAATGAAAAACTGTTTTTT; CDR3 protein: CASSATTGGNEKLFF
clone size: NA; D gene: NA; V gene: TRBV6-6; J gene: TRBJ1-5; CDR3 DNA: TGTGCCAGCAGCCAGGACGAGACTCAGCCCCAGCATTTT; CDR3 protein: CASSQDETQPQHF
clone size: NA; D gene: NA; V gene: TRBV6-5; J gene: TRBJ2-7; CDR3 DNA: TGTGCCAGCAGTTACGCGGCAGGGTCCTACGAGCAGTACTTC; CDR3 protein: CASSYAAGSYEQYF
clone size: NA; D gene: NA; V gene: TRBV5-4; J gene: TRBJ2-5; CDR3 DNA: TGTGCCAGCAGCATGTACCAAGAGACCCAGTACTTC; CDR3 protein: CASSMYQETQYF
clone size: NA; D gene: NA; V gene: TRBV9; J gene: TRBJ2-3; CDR3 DNA: TGTGCCAGCAGCGTACGTGGCGGGGATAGCACAGATACGCAGTATTTT; CDR3 protein: CASSVRGGDSTDTQYF
clone size: NA; D gene: NA; V gene: TRBV29-1; J gene: TRBJ2-2; CDR3 DNA: TGCAGCGCCCTTAGCGGAGGGAACACCGGGGAGCTGTTTTTT; CDR3 protein: CSALSGGNTGELFF
clone size: NA; D gene: NA; V gene: TRBV7-9; J gene: TRBJ2-5; CDR3 DNA: TGTGCCAGCAGCTTAGTGGCAGGGGTTGGTGAGACCCAGTACTTC; CDR3 protein: CASSLVAGVGETQYF
clone size: NA; D gene: NA; V gene: TRBV7-8; J gene: TRBJ2-7; CDR3 DNA: TGTGCCAGCAGCCGACTAGTAGTTGGGGGCGAGCAGTACTTC; CDR3 protein: CASSRLVVGGEQYF
clone size: NA; D gene: NA; V gene: TRBV21-1; J gene: TRBJ1-1; CDR3 DNA: TGTGCCAGCAGCAAAAGGAGGGGTGAAGCTTTCTTT; CDR3 protein: CASSKRRGEAFF
clone size: NA; D gene: TRBD2; V gene: TRBV7-2; J gene: TRBJ2-7; CDR3 DNA: TGTGCCAGCAGCATCTGGCAGGTGCGACTAGCGGGAGAGCAGTACTTC; CDR3 protein: CASSIWQVRLAGEQYF
clone size: NA; D gene: NA; V gene: TRBV6-1; J gene: TRBJ1-3; CDR3 DNA: TGTGCCAGCAGTGACGGGCTACCGGTTGGAAACACCATATATTTT; CDR3 protein: CASSDGLPVGNTIYF
clone size: NA; D gene: TRBD2; V gene: TRBV11-2; J gene: TRBJ2-5; CDR3 DNA: TGTGCCAGCAGCCCCCGGACTAGCGAGTTCCAAGAGACCCAGTACTTC; CDR3 protein: CASSPRTSEFQETQYF
clone size: NA; D gene: NA; V gene: TRBV21-1; J gene: TRBJ1-1; CDR3 DNA: TGTGCCAGCAGCAAAGGGTCGGGGAACACTGAAGCTTTCTTT; CDR3 protein: CASSKGSGNTEAFF
clone size: NA; D gene: NA; V gene: TRBV6-1; J gene: TRBJ2-3; CDR3 DNA: TGTGCCAGCAGTGAAAGTAGAGGGGGCACAGATACGCAGTATTTT; CDR3 protein: CASSESRGGTDTQYF
clone size: once; D gene: TRBD2; V gene: TRBV7-7; J gene: TRBJ2-1; CDR3 DNA: TGTGCCAGCAGCGTGGACCTAGCGGGGGGGCGTAATGAGCAGTTCTTC; CDR3 protein: CASSVDLAGGRNEQFF
clone size: NA; D gene: NA; V gene: TRBV4-2; J gene: TRBJ2-6; CDR3 DNA: TGTGCCAGCAGCCCGGAAGGGGCTGGGGCCAACGTCCTGACTTTC; CDR3 protein: CASSPEGAGANVLTF
clone size: NA; D gene: TRBD1; V gene: TRBV5-1; J gene: TRBJ2-1; CDR3 DNA: TGCGCCAGCAGCTTAGTACGGGACAGGGCCTACAATGAGCAGTTCTTC; CDR3 protein: CASSLVRDRAYNEQFF
clone size: NA; D gene: TRBD1; V gene: TRBV6-6; J gene: TRBJ1-5; CDR3 DNA: TGTGCCAGCAGTCCCCCGGGACAGTTAAGCAATCAGCCCCAGCATTTT; CDR3 protein: CASSPPGQLSNQPQHF
clone size: NA; D gene: NA; V gene: TRBV20-1; J gene: TRBJ2-5; CDR3 DNA: TGCAGTGCTACCGAGGCCCAGTACTTC; CDR3 protein: CSATEAQYF
clone size: NA; D gene: TRBD2; V gene: TRBV4-3; J gene: TRBJ2-7; CDR3 DNA: TGCGCCAGCAGCCCAGTTAGCGGGAGCCCCCACTACGAGCAGTACTTC; CDR3 protein: CASSPVSGSPHYEQYF
clone size: NA; D gene: NA; V gene: TRBV6-5; J gene: TRBJ1-2; CDR3 DNA: TGTGCCAGCAGTTTCCTCCTAGGGACGGCTAACTATGGCTACACCTTC; CDR3 protein: CASSFLLGTANYGYTF
clone size: once; D gene: TRBD2; V gene: TRBV5-1; J gene: TRBJ2-3; CDR3 DNA: TGCGCCAGCAGCTTGTCCCCGGGGGGAACCACAGATACGCAGTATTTT; CDR3 protein: CASSLSPGGTTDTQYF
clone size: NA; D gene: TRBD1; V gene: TRBV15; J gene: TRBJ2-2; CDR3 DNA: TGTGCCACCAGCCCCCGGGACAGGGACTACACCGGGGAGCTGTTTTTT; CDR3 protein: CATSPRDRDYTGELFF
clone size: NA; D gene: TRBD2; V gene: TRBV4-2; J gene: TRBJ2-7; CDR3 DNA: TGTGCCAGCAGCCAAATTTGGAGTCAGAGCGGGAGACGGTACGAGCAGTACTTC; CDR3 protein: CASSQIWSQSGRRYEQYF
clone size: NA; D gene: NA; V gene: TRBV6-1; J gene: TRBJ1-5; CDR3 DNA: TGTGCCGCCTCGTTCCAGAGCAATCAGCCCCAGCATTTT; CDR3 protein: CAASFQSNQPQHF
clone size: NA; D gene: NA; V gene: TRBV11-2; J gene: TRBJ2-7; CDR3 DNA: TGTGCCAGCAGCTTATTCGGTGTGGAGCAGTACTTC; CDR3 protein: CASSLFGVEQYF
clone size: NA; D gene: NA; V gene: TRBV19; J gene: TRBJ1-2; CDR3 DNA: TGTGCCAGTACCATCTCCAGCCTCTATGGCTACACCTTC; CDR3 protein: CASTISSLYGYTF
clone size: NA; D gene: NA; V gene: TRBV29-1; J gene: TRBJ1-2; CDR3 DNA: TGCAGCGTTGATGAGTATGGCTACACCTTC; CDR3 protein: CSVDEYGYTF
clone size: once; D gene: NA; V gene: TRBV6-4; J gene: TRBJ2-1; CDR3 DNA: TGTGCCAGCACAGGGAGCCGAAGCTCCTACAATGAGCAGTTCTTC; CDR3 protein: CASTGSRSSYNEQFF
clone size: NA; D gene: TRBD1; V gene: TRBV11-2; J gene: TRBJ1-2; CDR3 DNA: TGTGCCAGCAGCTTAAATCCAGGGGGCTATGGCTACACCTTC; CDR3 protein: CASSLNPGGYGYTF
clone size: NA; D gene: NA; V gene: TRBV5-1; J gene: TRBJ2-7; CDR3 DNA: TGCGCCAGCAGCTTGGCCTCACAGACCTACGAGCAGTACTTC; CDR3 protein: CASSLASQTYEQYF
clone size: NA; D gene: TRBD1; V gene: TRBV27; J gene: TRBJ2-2; CDR3 DNA: TGTGCCAGCAGTTCAGACAGGGGGCACACCGGGGAGCTGTTTTTT; CDR3 protein: CASSSDRGHTGELFF
clone size: NA; D gene: TRBD2; V gene: TRBV7-9; J gene: TRBJ2-2; CDR3 DNA: TGTGCCAGCAGCCCTGGGACTAGCGGGACCTACGGGGAGCTGTTTTTT; CDR3 protein: CASSPGTSGTYGELFF
clone size: NA; D gene: TRBD2; V gene: TRBV6-1; J gene: TRBJ2-7; CDR3 DNA: TGTGCCCCCACGGACGGGAGGACATACTACGAGCAGTACTTC; CDR3 protein: CAPTDGRTYYEQYF
clone size: NA; D gene: NA; V gene: TRBV7-2; J gene: TRBJ1-3; CDR3 DNA: TGTGCCAGCAGCTTTATCGGGTCGAACTCTGGAAACACCATATATTTT; CDR3 protein: CASSFIGSNSGNTIYF
clone size: once; D gene: NA; V gene: TRBV2; J gene: TRBJ1-6; CDR3 DNA: TGTGCCAGCAGCGTATACTCCTATAATTCACCCCTCCACTTT; CDR3 protein: CASSVYSYNSPLHF
clone size: NA; D gene: NA; V gene: TRBV11-2; J gene: TRBJ1-2; CDR3 DNA: TGTGCCAGCAGCCCCCGTGCTTCCCGGGTTAATGGCTACACCTTC; CDR3 protein: CASSPRASRVNGYTF